These 19 T cell receptor beta chains were sequenced from one sample in a study of cytomegalovirus exposure and HLA in healthy donors. The protocol was immunoSEQ multiplex PCR, while the TCRdb copy is restricted to in-frame clones and leaves out a portion. The data hold more than 120,000 clones, with about 87% observed a single time. Sequencing used PBMCs. These receptors all stem from a man between 18 and 35 years old in good health and CMV-seropositive.

The chain carries TRBV30 and TRBJ2-3, with 7 positions matching TRBD2. The CDR3 runs to 11 residues. V lost 2 bases to trimming and J lost 8 bases; unmatched junction nucleotides: 1. Germline V lookup: CDR1 GTSNPN, CDR2 SVGIG (reference sequence). This CDR3 is CAWSPGGTQYF. CDR3 nucleotide sequence: TGTGCCTGGAGTCCGGGAGGTACGCAGTATTTT.

V and J are TRBV30 and TRBJ1-5, with no clear D. The CDR3 spans 15 residues. V lost 1 base, J lost 4 bases, and 14 bases lay in between. CDR1 GTSNPN and CDR2 SVGIG come from the germline V gene (reference sequence). The CDR3 reads CAWSGGPIGNQPQHF. CDR3 coding DNA: TGTGCCTGGAGTGGAGGCCCTATTGGGAATCAGCCCCAGCATTTT.

This sequence joins TRBV6-4 and TRBJ2-7; a possible D gene is TRBD2 (7 bases). The length of the CDR3 is 14 residues. V lost 2 bases and J 6 bases, leaving 14 bases between the germline ends. Germline CDR1 is MRHNA and CDR2 is SNTAGT. The CDR3 sequence: CASSDRPGEGEQYF. CDR3 nucleotides: TGTGCCAGCAGTGACCGTCCAGGGGAGGGCGAGCAGTACTTC.

The chain carries TRBV19 and TRBJ1-6, with 7 bases aligning to TRBD1. From germline, CDR1 is LNHDA and CDR2 SQIVND (reference sequence). There are 13 residues in the CDR3. The V segment lost 10 bases and the J segment 6 bases; nucleotides outside the gene matches: 6. The CDR3 sequence is CATTGDFNSPLHF. CDR3 sequence (DNA): TGTGCCACAACAGGGGATTTTAATTCACCCCTCCACTTT.

This chain joins TRBV9 and TRBJ2-5, with D maybe TRBD2 (5 bases). There are 15 residues in the CDR3. V dropped 1 base and J dropped 1 base, with 11 bases sitting between them. The germline CDR1 and CDR2 sequences are SGDLS and YYNGEE. The CDR3 DNA follows: TGTGCCAGCAGCGTATCAGTAGCGTTCCAAGAGACCCAGTACTTC. The encoded protein is CASSVSVAFQETQYF.

V gene TRBV30 combines with J gene TRBJ2-3, with 8 nucleotides matching TRBD2. Germline lookup yields CDR1 GTSNPN and CDR2 SVGIG (reference sequence). V lost 0 bases and J lost 2; bases outside the gene matches: 4. The CDR3 totals 15 residues. The CDR3 sequence is CAWSVSSGFTDTQYF. The DNA for the CDR3 is TGTGCCTGGAGTGTGTCTAGCGGGTTCACAGATACGCAGTATTTT.

The rearrangement uses TRBV18 and TRBJ2-1; possibly TRBD1 for D (6 bases). This CDR3 contains 14 residues. V was cut by 8 bases and J by 0 bases, with 11 bases left in between. Germline loops: CDR1 KGHSH, CDR2 LQKENI. CDR3 DNA sequence: TGTGCCAGCCTTGACAGGAGCTCCTACAATGAGCAGTTCTTC. Amino acid sequence: CASLDRSSYNEQFF.

On this clone itself: Other DNA variants within this sample encode the same CDR3. The rearrangement links TRBV7-8 to TRBJ1-1, with D unclear. V was shortened by 2 bases and J by 5 bases, with 9 bases between the two germline ends. Germline CDR1 is SGHVS and CDR2 is FQNEAQ. The CDR3 totals 13 residues. DNA for the CDR3: TGTGCCAGCAGCTTAACGGGAGGTACTGAAGCTTTCTTT. Residues: CASSLTGGTEAFF.

This clone was picked up one time. V usage is TRBV30 and J usage is TRBJ2-3, with 8 bases lining up with TRBD2. Per germline, CDR1 GTSNPN and CDR2 SVGIG (reference sequence). V dropped 0 bases and J dropped 2; count of bases not matched to a gene: 7. The CDR3 sequence is 16 residues long. The DNA of the CDR3 is TGTGCCTGGAGTGTCTTTCGGGAGGGGGACACAGATACGCAGTATTTT. Protein product: CAWSVFREGDTDTQYF.

The rearrangement uses TRBV2 and TRBJ2-7; 9 positions agree with TRBD1. Germline CDR1 and CDR2: SNHLY and FYNNEI. V lost 5 bases and J lost 3; bases outside the gene matches: 11. The CDR3 runs to 16 residues. CDR3 in DNA: TGTGCCAGCAGTTTCCAAACCGGGACAGGGTACTACGAGCAGTACTTC. Its protein product is CASSFQTGTGYYEQYF.

V gene TRBV9 combines with J gene TRBJ1-2, with 9 bases identical to TRBD1. Trimming at V came to 3 bases and at J to 4 bases, leaving 4 bases not matched to a gene. Germline loops: CDR1 SGDLS, CDR2 YYNGEE. The CDR3 runs to 14 residues. The DNA for the CDR3 is TGTGCCAGCAGCGATGGACAGGGGTTCTATGGCTACACCTTC. Its protein product is CASSDGQGFYGYTF.

This clone was counted a few times. The chain combines TRBV30 with TRBJ1-2; TRBD1 might be the D (5 bases). Germline lookup yields CDR1 GTSNPN and CDR2 SVGIG (reference sequence). The length of the CDR3 is 12 residues. Trimming cost V 2 bases and J 4 bases, with 8 bases left between them. DNA of the CDR3: TGTGCCTGGAGTCCGACAGTCTATGGCTACACCTTC. Encoded protein: CAWSPTVYGYTF. The whole variable domain, remainder taken from reference TRBV30 and TRBJ1-2, is SQTIHQWPATLVQPVGSPLSLECTVEGTSNPNLYWYRQAAGRGLQLLFYSVGIGQISSEVPQNLSASRPQDRQFILSSKKLLLSDSGFYLCAWSPTVYGYTFGSGTRLTVV.

With regard to this clone: The same CDR3 also results from other DNA sequences found in this sample. The rearrangement links TRBV5-4 to TRBJ1-2; 9 nucleotides align to TRBD1. V lost 2 bases and J lost 3; bases outside the gene matches: 2. The length of the CDR3 is 14 residues. CDR1 is SGHNT and CDR2 is YYREEE in the germline V gene (reference sequence). CDR3 residues: CASSLGDRDYGYTF. CDR3 nucleotides: TGTGCCAGCAGCTTAGGGGACAGGGACTATGGCTACACCTTC.

V usage is TRBV7-9 and J usage is TRBJ2-2, with TRBD2 matching over 7 bases. V shed 7 bases, J shed 4 bases, and the junction held 12 bases outside the gene matches. CDR3 length: 16 residues. CDR1 is SEHNR and CDR2 is FQNEAQ in the germline V gene (reference sequence). CDR3: CASIDQTGGTTGELFF. DNA for the CDR3: TGTGCCAGCATCGACCAAACGGGGGGAACCACCGGGGAGCTGTTTTTT. Full variable domain (remainder filled in from reference TRBV7-9 and TRBJ2-2): DTGVSQNPRHKITKRGQNVTFRCDPISEHNRLYWYRQTLGQGPEFLTYFQNEAQLEKSRLLSDRFSAERPKGSFSTLEIQRTEQGDSAMYLCASIDQTGGTTGELFFGEGSRLTVL.

CDR3 bases: TGTGCCTGGAGTGTACTAAATCAGCCCCAGCATTTT. This translates into CAWSVLNQPQHF. J is TRBJ1-5 and V is TRBV30, with D hard to call. The V gene's germline CDR1 is GTSNPN and CDR2 SVGIG (reference sequence). The CDR3 extends over 12 amino acids. With 0 bases removed from V and 4 bases from J, the gap between germline ends came to 4 bases.

The rearrangement joins TRBV11-2 to TRBJ2-5, with no clear D. The CDR3 has 12 amino acids. The V and J ends lost 4 bases and 1 base respectively, with 4 bases between them. The germline V gene has CDR1 SGHAT and CDR2 FQNNGV. The CDR3 loop reads CASSSFQETQYF. The DNA of the CDR3 is TGTGCCAGCAGCTCTTTCCAAGAGACCCAGTACTTC.

This chain links TRBV14 with TRBJ2-1; TRBD2 might be the D (6 bases). V gave up 4 bases and J gave up 5 bases, with 21 bases separating them. The CDR3 is 17 residues long. Germline assignment: CDR1 SGHDN and CDR2 FVKESK. This chain's CDR3 is CASSPSRAGTRHNEQFF. The CDR3 nucleotides are TGTGCCAGCAGCCCTTCGCGGGCGGGGACGCGTCACAATGAGCAGTTCTTC.

This clone was seen once. The chain employs TRBV15 and TRBJ2-1; possibly TRBD2 for D (6 bases). The CDR3 is 15 residues long. Germline V gene data show CDR1 as LNHNV and CDR2 as YYDKDF (reference sequence). V lost 5 bases and J 0 bases, leaving 11 bases between the germline ends. In nucleotides, the CDR3 is TGTGCCACCAGCGGCGGGACGACCTCCTACAATGAGCAGTTCTTC. This sequence encodes CATSGGTTSYNEQFF.

The rearrangement links TRBV29-1 to TRBJ2-1; TRBD2 agrees at 11 bases. The CDR3 loop spans 13 amino acids. Trimming removed 7 bases from V and 9 bases from J; junction bases left unmatched: 8. The germline gives CDR1 SQVTM, CDR2 ANQGSEA. Written as DNA, the CDR3 is TGCAGCGGGTTAGCGGGAGGGGGGGGTGAGCAGTTCTTC. It encodes CSGLAGGGGEQFF.